In this sample, the clone carrying this T cell receptor (beta chain) turned up once. The same CDR3 is also encoded by other DNA sequences in this sample. The CDR3 sequence is 14 residues long. Germline CDR1 and CDR2: MNHEY and SMNVEV (reference sequence). The V end was cut by 3 bases, the J end by 0 bases, with 8 bases between. Original processing methods: Quantification of nucleated cells was approximated via reference gene primer amplification. TCRdb's table, derived via immunoSEQ multiplex PCR, lists solely in-frame clones and lacks some. From that table come the V and J calls and clone size; the DNA was used to work out D and trimming. The profile shows 200,000 to 250,000 clones, 80% to 90% of them singletons. This entry is derived from a study of blood T cell repertoires in COVID-19.

The sequenced material came from PBMCs or T cells enriched from blood (not recorded which). The J gene is TRBJ1-1, the V gene TRBV27, with a weak D call TRBD1 (5 bases). This receptor was taken from a woman in her fifties or sixties with acute COVID-19. CDR3 DNA sequence: TGTGCCAGCAGTTTTGGGGGGTTGAACACTGAAGCTTTCTTT. This encodes CASSFGGLNTEAFF.